This T cell receptor beta chain was identified during a study of beta chain features in type 1 diabetes. The germline CDR1 and CDR2 sequences are SGHNT and YENEEA. Trimming removed 7 bases at V and 2 bases at J, with 11 bases between. This CDR3 comprises 13 residues. Expressed TCRB transcripts were sequenced, since all the RNA that had been isolated was reverse transcribed. The table came from immunoSEQ multiplex PCR; TCRdb's copy has only in-frame clones and leaves some out. The repertoire holds a few hundred thousand clones, with over 11% as singletons. Each donor gave one heparinised blood draw averaging about 100 mL. Central memory, naive, regulatory and stem cell-like memory CD4+ cells were sorted by CD45RO/CCR7/CD25/CD127/CD95/CD27. A word on this clone: The antigen remains undetermined.

General observations from the study: There was a moderate but significant shortening of TCRB CDR3s in all four CD4+ subsets of Type 1 diabetes patients. Sequencing of cDNA might inflate the share of cells that strongly express TCR. Comparison showed that naive, central memory and Treg TCRB repertoires appeared more similar among patients than among healthy donors.

Sequenced material: naive CD4+ T cells from blood. The origin of this receptor is a young man with type 1 diabetes. The chain is built from TRBV11-3 and TRBJ2-5, with a possible D match to TRBD2 (5 bases). CDR3 in DNA: TGTGCCAGCACCGGGGTGGGTCAAGAGACCCAGTACTTC. Translating gives CASTGVGQETQYF.